The clone carrying this T cell receptor beta chain showed up just a few times. The CDR3 loop spans 16 amino acids. Germline CDR1 SGHNT, CDR2 YYREEE (reference sequence). The trim removed 7 bases at V and 0 bases at J, leaving 10 bases unmatched. The data belong to a study of blood T cell repertoires in COVID-19. Study in general: Whether acute or convalescent, the COVID-19 samples came from the United States, Italy and Spain.

Per the original methods: Amplification from reference gene primers served as the basis for estimated nucleated cell counts. Produced via immunoSEQ multiplex PCR; TCRdb's table is partial and in-frame only. D and trimming come from the DNA, and the V and J calls and clone size come from that table. The table has 150,000 to 200,000 clones, roughly four fifths seen once. The sequenced material came from peripheral blood. The chain links TRBV5-4 to TRBJ2-1; 7 bases agree with TRBD1. The receptor was derived from a man between 65 and 80 years old with active or convalescent COVID-19. CDR3 sequence: CASSRPGQLSYNEQFF. The CDR3 DNA reads as TGTGCCAGCTCAAGACCGGGACAGCTCTCCTACAATGAGCAGTTCTTC.